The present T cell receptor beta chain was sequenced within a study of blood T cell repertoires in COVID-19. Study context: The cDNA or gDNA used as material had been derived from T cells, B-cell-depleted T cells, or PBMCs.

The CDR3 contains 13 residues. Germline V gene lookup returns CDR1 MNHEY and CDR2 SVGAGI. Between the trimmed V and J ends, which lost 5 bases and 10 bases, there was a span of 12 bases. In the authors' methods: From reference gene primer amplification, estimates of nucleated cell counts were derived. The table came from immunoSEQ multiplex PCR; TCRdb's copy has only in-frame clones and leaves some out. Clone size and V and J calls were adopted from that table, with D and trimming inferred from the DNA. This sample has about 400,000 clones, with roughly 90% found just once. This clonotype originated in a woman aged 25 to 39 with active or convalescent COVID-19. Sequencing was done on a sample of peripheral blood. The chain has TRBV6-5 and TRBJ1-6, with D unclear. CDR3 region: CASSSHSGSPLHF. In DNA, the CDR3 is TGTGCCAGCAGTAGTCACAGCGGATCACCCCTCCACTTT.